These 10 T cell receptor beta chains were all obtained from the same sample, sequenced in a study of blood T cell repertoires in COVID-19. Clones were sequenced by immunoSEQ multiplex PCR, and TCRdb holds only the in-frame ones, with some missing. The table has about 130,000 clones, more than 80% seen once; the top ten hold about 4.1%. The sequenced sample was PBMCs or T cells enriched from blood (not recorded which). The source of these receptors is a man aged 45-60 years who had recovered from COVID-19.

CDR3 DNA sequence: TGCGCCAGCAGCCGCCGACGGGACAGGGTACAGTCACCCCTCCACTTT. Residues: CASSRRRDRVQSPLHF. The chain joins TRBV4-3 to TRBJ1-6; 9 bases map to TRBD1. This CDR3 contains 16 residues. Per the germline V gene, CDR1 is LGHNA and CDR2 is YSLEER. V shed 4 bases, J shed 10 bases, and the junction held 11 bases outside the gene matches.

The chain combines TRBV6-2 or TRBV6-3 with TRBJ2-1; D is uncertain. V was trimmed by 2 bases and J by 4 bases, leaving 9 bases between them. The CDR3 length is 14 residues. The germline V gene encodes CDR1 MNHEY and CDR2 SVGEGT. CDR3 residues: CASSYTEWYNEQFF. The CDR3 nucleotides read TGTGCCAGCAGTTACACGGAGTGGTACAATGAGCAGTTCTTC.

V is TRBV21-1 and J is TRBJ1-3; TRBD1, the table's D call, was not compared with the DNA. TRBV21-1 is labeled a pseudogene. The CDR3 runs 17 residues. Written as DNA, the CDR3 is TGTGCCAGCCCTAAGGGGACAGGGAGTAGCAAAAGAAACACCATATATTTT. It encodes CASPKGTGSSKRNTIYF.

CDR3 residues: CASSENRGNYGYTF. DNA for the CDR3: TGTGCCAGCAGCGAAAACAGGGGGAACTATGGCTACACCTTC. This chain joins TRBV7-2 and TRBJ1-2; 8 nucleotides line up with TRBD1. This CDR3 contains 14 residues. CDR1 is SGHTA and CDR2 is FQGNSA in the germline V gene. The V segment lost 5 bases and the J segment 2 bases; nucleotides outside the gene matches: 4.

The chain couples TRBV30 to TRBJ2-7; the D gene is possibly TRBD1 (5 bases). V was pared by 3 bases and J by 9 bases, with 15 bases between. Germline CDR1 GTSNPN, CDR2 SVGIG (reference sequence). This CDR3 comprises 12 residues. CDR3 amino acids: CAWSPYDRGQYF. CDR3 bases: TGTGCCTGGAGCCCCTATGACAGAGGGCAGTACTTC.

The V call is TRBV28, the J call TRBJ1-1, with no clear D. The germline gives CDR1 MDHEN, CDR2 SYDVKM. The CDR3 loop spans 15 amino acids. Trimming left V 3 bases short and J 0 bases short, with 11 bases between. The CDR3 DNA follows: TGTGCCAGCAGTTTCTATATCAATATGAACACTGAAGCTTTCTTT. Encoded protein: CASSFYINMNTEAFF.

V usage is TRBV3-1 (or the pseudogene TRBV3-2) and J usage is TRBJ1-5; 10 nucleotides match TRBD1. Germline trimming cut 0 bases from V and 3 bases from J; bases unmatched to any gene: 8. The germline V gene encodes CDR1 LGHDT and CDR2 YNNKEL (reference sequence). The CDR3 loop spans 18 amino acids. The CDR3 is CASSQDHLGQGVNQPQHF. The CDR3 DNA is TGTGCCAGCAGCCAAGATCATCTAGGACAGGGGGTCAATCAGCCCCAGCATTTT.

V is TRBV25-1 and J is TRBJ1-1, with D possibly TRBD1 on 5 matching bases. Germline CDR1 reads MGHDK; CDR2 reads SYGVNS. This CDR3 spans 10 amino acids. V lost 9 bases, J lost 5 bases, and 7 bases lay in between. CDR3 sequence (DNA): TGTGCCAGGCAGGGAACTGAAGCTTTCTTT. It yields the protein CARQGTEAFF. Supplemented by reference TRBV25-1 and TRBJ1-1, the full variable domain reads EADIYQTPRYLVIGTGKKITLECSQTMGHDKMYWYQQDPGMELHLIHYSYGVNSTEKGDLSSESTVSRIRTEHFPLTLESARPSHTSQYLCARQGTEAFFGQGTRLTVV.

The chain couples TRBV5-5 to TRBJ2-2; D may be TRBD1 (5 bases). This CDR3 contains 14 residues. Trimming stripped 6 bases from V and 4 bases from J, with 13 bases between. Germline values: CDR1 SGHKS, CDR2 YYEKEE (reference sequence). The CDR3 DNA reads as TGTGCCAGCACTCCAGGGCCGGGCACCGGGGAGCTGTTTTTT. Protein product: CASTPGPGTGELFF.

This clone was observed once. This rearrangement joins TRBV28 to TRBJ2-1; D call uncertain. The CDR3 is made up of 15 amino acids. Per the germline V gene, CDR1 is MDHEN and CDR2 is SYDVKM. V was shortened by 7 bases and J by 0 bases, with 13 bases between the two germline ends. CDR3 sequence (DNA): TGTGCCAGCACCTATAAGCCGAGCTCCTACAATGAGCAGTTCTTC. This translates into CASTYKPSSYNEQFF.